One T cell receptor (beta chain) is described in this entry. The sample originates from a study of CD8+ T cells in alopecia areata. Isolated RNA was reverse transcribed into cDNA used as the sequencing template. The method was immunoSEQ multiplex PCR; TCRdb's version includes in-frame clones alone and lacks a portion of them. The sample has more than 8,500 clones, 65% to 80% seen once. CDR3 length: 14 amino acids. The junction had 7 bases not matched to a gene; V was cut back by 3 bases and J by 7 bases. In germline, CDR1 is SGHTA, CDR2 FQGNSA. The study team obtained lesional scalp punch biopsies and peripheral blood from alopecia areata patients.

This clonotype was sampled from a human donor with alopecia areata. The sample was skin. The chain links TRBV7-2 to TRBJ1-1; 8 nucleotides align to TRBD1. This CDR3 is CASSFSPGTGEAFF. In nucleotides, the CDR3 is TGTGCCAGCAGCTTTTCTCCCGGGACAGGTGAAGCTTTCTTT.